This T cell receptor beta chain came from a study of CD4 and CD8 cells across lung adenocarcinoma regions. Via MiXCR, TCRdb re-called the PCR reads, giving one row per CDR3 protein. The sample consists of 3,000 to 4,500 distinct CDR3 sequences, 45% to 65% of them appearing once. Localized lung adenocarcinoma, a non-small cell lung cancer, affected the donors. Material for sequencing was CD4+ T cells from the margin of a lung tumor. The receptor's source is a female donor with lung adenocarcinoma. The CD4 and CD8 labels of this study may be unreliable.

CDR3 in amino acids: CASSSRPQVNTEAFF. The CDR3 nucleotides read TGTGCCAGCAGTTCGCGGCCACAGGTCAACACTGAAGCTTTCTTT. The rearrangement links TRBV27 to TRBJ1-1, with D perhaps TRBD1 (5 bases). Germline CDR1 MNHEY, CDR2 SMNVEV (reference sequence). The CDR3 has 15 residues. Deletions cut 4 bases from V and 2 bases from J, with 14 bases between.